This T cell receptor (beta chain) originates from a study of shared clonotypes between healthy human individuals. The repertoire was sequenced with immunoSEQ multiplex PCR; TCRdb's copy has only in-frame clones and lacks some. The data hold about 490,000 clones, with 76% observed a single time. J was trimmed by 6 bases and V by 4 bases; bases with no gene match: 3. CDR1 is SGHTA, CDR2 FQGTGA, per germline. This CDR3 is built from 13 residues. This TCR derives from a woman in her forties in good health. Some clones in this sample may be carry-over from other donors' samples. The material sequenced was PBMCs. The chain carries TRBV7-3 and TRBJ2-7; 10 bases are a match to TRBD1. CDR3 bases: TGTGCCAGCAGCTCGACAGGGGGCCGCGAGCAGTACTTC. Translating gives CASSSTGGREQYF.